Listed here is a single T cell receptor beta chain. Its antigen is as yet unknown. V lost 0 bases and J lost 7, with 16 bases in between. The CDR3 runs to 15 residues. CDR1 is KGHSH and CDR2 is LQKENI in the germline V gene. The sample is drawn from a study of shared clonotypes between healthy human individuals. Across the whole study: The people who gave samples were a couple of women and three men aged 18 to 49.

Whole-study results and caveats: The study generally estimated greater richness for naive than memory subsets.

Using immunoSEQ multiplex PCR, the repertoire was profiled, and TCRdb retains in-frame clones only, with some absent. The sample holds just over 2,000,000 clones; just under 95% are singletons and the top ten take more than 0.95%. The naive CD8 fraction comprised CD45RO-negative cells positively selected for CCR7 and excluded terminally differentiated effector memory CD45RA+ cells. The material sequenced was naive CD8+ T cells sorted from blood. This chain links TRBV18 with TRBJ2-7; unclear D gene. The clonotype originates from a man between 18 and 35 years old in good health. The CDR3 DNA reads as TGTGCCAGCTCACCACCAACAGTTAGGGTGAGGGAGCAGTACTTC. It is translated as CASSPPTVRVREQYF.